This entry lists 23 T cell receptor beta chains sequenced from one sample in a study of chemoradiotherapy in HPV16-positive cancers. The repertoire was sequenced with immunoSEQ multiplex PCR; TCRdb's copy has only in-frame clones and lacks some. The sample contains about 4,000 clones, roughly 80% of which appear only once. The sample consisted of tumor tissue, taken from a patient who underwent chemoradiotherapy. The source of these receptors is a human donor with HPV-associated anogenital cancer.

This clone was seen a handful of times. The rearrangement uses TRBV2 and TRBJ1-2; D not resolved. Trimming stripped 8 bases from V and 4 bases from J, with 20 bases between. The CDR3 has 15 amino acids. CDR1 is SNHLY and CDR2 is FYNNEI in the germline V gene. The CDR3, as DNA: TGTGCCAGCGATGTCGAAATCGGGCCCTCCTATGGCTACACCTTC. Protein product: CASDVEIGPSYGYTF.

This CDR3 reads CASSWTGSYEQYF. The CDR3 DNA is TGTGCCAGCAGCTGGACTGGCTCCTACGAGCAGTACTTC. V usage is TRBV11-2 and J usage is TRBJ2-7, with a tentative D call TRBD2 (5 bases). This CDR3 has 13 residues. Trimming took 4 bases from V and 0 from J, leaving 7 bases between them. CDR1 is SGHAT and CDR2 is FQNNGV in the germline V gene.

V gene TRBV28 combines with J gene TRBJ2-3, with 12 bases lining up with TRBD2. The junction had 5 bases not matched to a gene; V was cut back by 3 bases and J by 1 base. This CDR3 spans 17 amino acids. Per germline, CDR1 MDHEN and CDR2 SYDVKM. The DNA of the CDR3 is TGTGCCAGCAGTTTCCCAGGGACTAGCGGGCGCACAGATACGCAGTATTTT. Translating gives CASSFPGTSGRTDTQYF.

The chain recombines TRBV5-4 with TRBJ2-1; D is uncertain. From germline, CDR1 is SGHNT and CDR2 YYREEE (reference sequence). Trimming cost V 0 bases and J 7 bases, with 8 bases left between them. The CDR3 has 13 amino acids. The CDR3 region is CASSLVAGNEQFF. The CDR3 coding sequence is TGTGCCAGCAGCTTGGTAGCCGGGAATGAGCAGTTCTTC.

The chain combines TRBV5-1 with TRBJ2-1; 12 positions agree with TRBD2. Germline CDR1 SGHRS, CDR2 YFSETQ. V lost 1 base and J lost 5; bases outside the gene matches: 7. CDR3 size: 17 residues. CDR3 sequence reads: CASSLQLAGGLHNEQFF. The CDR3 nucleotides are TGCGCCAGCAGCTTGCAACTAGCGGGAGGCCTACACAATGAGCAGTTCTTC.

The chain uses TRBV2 and TRBJ2-3, with D perhaps TRBD1 (5 bases). V lost 11 bases, J lost 0 bases, and 15 bases lay in between. The CDR3 has 14 residues. The germline V gene has CDR1 SNHLY and CDR2 FYNNEI. CDR3 sequence: CASRADISTDTQYF. DNA for the CDR3: TGTGCCTCCCGGGCGGACATTAGCACAGATACGCAGTATTTT.

V is TRBV6-5 and J is TRBJ2-7; TRBD1 aligns across 9 bases. This CDR3 comprises 15 residues. The V segment lost 4 bases and the J segment 6 bases; nucleotides outside the gene matches: 10. Germline values: CDR1 MNHEY, CDR2 SVGAGI. Written as DNA, the CDR3 is TGTGCCAGCAGTTCGGAGGGACAGGGTTTACGCGAGCAGTACTTC. Its protein product is CASSSEGQGLREQYF.

V gene TRBV6-5 combines with J gene TRBJ1-2, with D unresolved. Trimming took 6 bases from V and 7 from J, leaving 15 bases between them. Germline values: CDR1 MNHEY, CDR2 SVGAGI. CDR3 size: 13 residues. The CDR3 reads CASSIGLAGGYTF. Written as DNA, the CDR3 is TGTGCCAGCAGCATCGGACTGGCGGGTGGCTACACCTTC.

V is TRBV6-5 and J is TRBJ2-1; a weak D match, TRBD2 (6 bases). This CDR3 comprises 16 residues. Per germline, CDR1 MNHEY and CDR2 SVGAGI. Deletions cut 0 bases from V and 4 bases from J, with 13 bases between. As DNA, the CDR3 is TGTGCCAGCAGTTACTCGGGGGGTGGGTGGTACAATGAGCAGTTCTTC. It yields the protein CASSYSGGGWYNEQFF.

The rearrangement uses TRBV6-5 and TRBJ1-3; no firm D call. This CDR3 is 13 amino acids long. V lost 5 bases and J 4 bases, leaving 9 bases between the germline ends. Germline V CDR1 and CDR2: MNHEY, SVGAGI. The CDR3 loop reads CASSPLGGNTIYF. The CDR3 DNA reads TGTGCCAGCAGTCCGTTGGGCGGAAACACCATATATTTT.

The chain employs TRBV7-3 and TRBJ2-1, with D tentatively TRBD1 or TRBD2 (5 bases each). CDR1 is SGHTA, CDR2 FQGTGA, per germline. The CDR3 is 15 residues long. V gave up 4 bases and J gave up 9 bases, with 19 bases separating them. CDR3 DNA sequence: TGTGCCAGCAGCTCAGAGAGGGGATTGATTGGTGAGCAGTTCTTC. Translated, it gives CASSSERGLIGEQFF.

V gene TRBV27 combines with J gene TRBJ1-2; D remains unclear. V dropped 8 bases and J dropped 0 bases, with 10 bases sitting between them. The V gene's germline CDR1 is MNHEY and CDR2 SMNVEV (reference sequence). There are 13 residues in the CDR3. The CDR3, as DNA: TGTGCCAGCCGTGGCGATTCTAACTATGGCTACACCTTC. Protein: CASRGDSNYGYTF.

The V and J genes are TRBV5-7 and TRBJ2-5; 11 bases align to TRBD2. TRBV5-7 belongs to the ORF category, with a function that is uncertain. The CDR3 runs 15 residues. V was clipped by 2 bases and J by 5 bases; unmatched bases: 5. DNA for the CDR3: TGTGCCAGCAGCTTTAGCGGGAGGGCCCGGGAGACCCAGTACTTC. This encodes CASSFSGRARETQYF.

V usage is TRBV5-1 and J usage is TRBJ2-7; a weak D match, TRBD2 (5 bases). The CDR3 length is 15 residues. The germline CDR1 and CDR2 sequences are SGHRS and YFSETQ. Trimming took 0 bases from V and 2 from J, leaving 12 bases between them. The CDR3 DNA follows: TGCGCCAGCAGCTTGGCCGGGAACGGCGCCTACGAGCAGTACTTC. This translates into CASSLAGNGAYEQYF.

The rearrangement uses TRBV10-3 and TRBJ2-5; D remains ambiguous. CDR1 and CDR2 from the germline V gene are ENHRY and SYGVKD. The CDR3 is 14 residues long. V lost 5 bases and J 2 bases, leaving 12 bases between the germline ends. The CDR3 region has the DNA TGTGCCATCAGTCCCGGACGGCTTCAAGAGACCCAGTACTTC. Translation: CAISPGRLQETQYF.

The V gene is TRBV5-4, the J gene TRBJ2-7; possibly TRBD1 for D (6 bases). From germline, CDR1 is SGHNT and CDR2 YYREEE (reference sequence). The germline V and J ends were trimmed by 2 bases and 2 bases, with 11 bases remaining between them. The CDR3 contains 14 residues. CDR3 DNA: TGTGCCAGCAGCTTAGCCGAGGGGGCCTACGAGCAGTACTTC. Protein sequence: CASSLAEGAYEQYF.

The V and J genes are TRBV18 and TRBJ2-5, with D possibly being TRBD1 (5 bases). Trimming left V 7 bases short and J 3 bases short, with 9 bases between. The CDR3 has 12 amino acids. Germline V gene lookup returns CDR1 KGHSH and CDR2 LQKENI. CDR3 nucleotides: TGTGCCAGCTGCGGACAAGAAGAGACCCAGTACTTC. Its translation: CASCGQEETQYF.

The chain is built from TRBV19 and TRBJ2-2; D not certain. CDR3 length: 13 residues. The germline gives CDR1 LNHDA, CDR2 SQIVND (reference sequence). The V gene lost 7 bases and the J gene lost 0 bases, with 6 bases spanning the gap. CDR3 region: CASKKPNTGELFF. The CDR3, as DNA: TGTGCCAGTAAAAAGCCGAACACCGGGGAGCTGTTTTTT.

The genes are TRBV4-3 and TRBJ1-6; weak D call: TRBD1 (6 bases). CDR1 and CDR2 (germline): LGHNA, YSLEER. This CDR3 region has 19 residues. V was clipped by 3 bases and J by 0 bases, with 18 bases between them. The CDR3 DNA reads TGCGCCAGCAGCCACTATATTACAGGGCCCGACTCCTATAATTCACCCCTCCACTTT. Amino acids: CASSHYITGPDSYNSPLHF.

The rearrangement joins TRBV6-5 to TRBJ2-4, with D possibly matching TRBD1 (6 bases). From germline, CDR1 is MNHEY and CDR2 SVGAGI. V was shortened by 5 bases and J by 11 bases, with 22 bases between the two germline ends. CDR3 length: 15 amino acids. The CDR3 sequence: CASSPRQVGLGFQYF. The CDR3 coding sequence is TGTGCCAGCAGTCCCCGACAGGTGGGGCTGGGATTTCAGTACTTC.

Points on this clone: This specimen includes other DNA sequences encoding the same CDR3. The chain joins TRBV5-6 to TRBJ2-3, with 12 bases that match TRBD2. This CDR3 spans 17 amino acids. The V gene's germline CDR1 is SGHDT and CDR2 YYEEEE. The J segment lost 6 bases and the V segment lost 5 bases, leaving 13 bases of the junction unmatched. CDR3 residues: CASSLLASGRELDTQYF. The CDR3 region has the DNA TGTGCCAGCAGTTTGCTAGCTAGCGGGAGGGAACTGGATACGCAGTATTTT.

This chain joins TRBV13 and TRBJ1-4; D may be TRBD1 (5 bases). The germline gives CDR1 PRHDT, CDR2 FYEKMQ (reference sequence). This CDR3 has 16 amino acids. Trimming left V 5 bases short and J 2 bases short, with 15 bases between. The CDR3 nucleotides read TGTGCCAGCAGCCAGATGACGGGGGGGACTAATGAAAAACTGTTTTTT. It codes for CASSQMTGGTNEKLFF.

The V gene is TRBV2, the J gene TRBJ1-3; D not certain. CDR3 length: 15 amino acids. Trimming pared 6 bases from V and 0 bases from J, leaving 12 bases between. CDR1 is SNHLY and CDR2 is FYNNEI in the germline V gene. DNA of the CDR3: TGTGCCAGCAGAAAGGAGTCCGGCTCTGGAAACACCATATATTTT. This sequence encodes CASRKESGSGNTIYF.